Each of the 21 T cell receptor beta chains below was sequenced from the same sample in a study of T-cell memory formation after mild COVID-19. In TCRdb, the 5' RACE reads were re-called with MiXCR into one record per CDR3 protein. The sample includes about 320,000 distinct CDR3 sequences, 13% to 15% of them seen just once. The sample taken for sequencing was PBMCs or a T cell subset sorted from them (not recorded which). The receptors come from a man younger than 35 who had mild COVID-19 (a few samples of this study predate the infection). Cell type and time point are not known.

The CDR3 nucleotides are TGTGCCAGCAGTTGGGTTACAGGACAGCTCGATCAGCCCCAGCATTTT. Its protein is CASSWVTGQLDQPQHF. The chain is built from TRBV6-5 and TRBJ1-5, with D maybe TRBD1 (6 bases). This CDR3 is built from 16 residues. In germline, CDR1 is MNHEY, CDR2 SVGAGI. V lost 4 bases, J lost 5 bases, and 18 bases lay in between.

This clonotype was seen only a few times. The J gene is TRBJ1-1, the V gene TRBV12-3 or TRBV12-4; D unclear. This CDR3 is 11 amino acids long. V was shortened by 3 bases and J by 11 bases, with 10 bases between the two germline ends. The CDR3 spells CASSLGQRAFF. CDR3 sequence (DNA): TGTGCCAGCAGTTTGGGTCAGAGGGCTTTCTTT.

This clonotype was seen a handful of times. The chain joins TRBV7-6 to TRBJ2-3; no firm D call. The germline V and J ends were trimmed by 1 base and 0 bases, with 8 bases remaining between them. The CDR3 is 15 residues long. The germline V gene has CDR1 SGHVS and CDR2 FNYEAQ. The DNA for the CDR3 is TGTGCCAGCAGCTTAGGGCAACTTAGCACAGATACGCAGTATTTT. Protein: CASSLGQLSTDTQYF.

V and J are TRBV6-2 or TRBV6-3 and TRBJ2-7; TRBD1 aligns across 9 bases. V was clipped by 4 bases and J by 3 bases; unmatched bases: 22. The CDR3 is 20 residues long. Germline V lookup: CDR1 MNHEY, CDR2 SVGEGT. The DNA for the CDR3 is TGTGCCAGCAGTTGCCACGAAGAACAGGGGGCAAGGGACTCAAACTACGAGCAGTACTTC. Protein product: CASSCHEEQGARDSNYEQYF.

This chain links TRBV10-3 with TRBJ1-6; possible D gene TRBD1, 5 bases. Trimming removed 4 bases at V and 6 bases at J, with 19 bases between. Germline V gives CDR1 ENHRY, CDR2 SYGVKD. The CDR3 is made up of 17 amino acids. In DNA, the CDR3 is TGTGCCATCAGTGTATCGATAGAGGGTGGGGGTAATTCACCCCTCCACTTT. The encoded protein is CAISVSIEGGGNSPLHF.

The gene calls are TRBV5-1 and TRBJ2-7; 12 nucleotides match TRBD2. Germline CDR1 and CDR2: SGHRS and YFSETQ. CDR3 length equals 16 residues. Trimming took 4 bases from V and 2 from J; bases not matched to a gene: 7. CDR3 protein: CASSPGPSGGAYEQYV. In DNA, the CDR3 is TGCGCCAGCAGCCCTGGCCCTAGCGGGGGGGCCTACGAGCAGTACGTC.

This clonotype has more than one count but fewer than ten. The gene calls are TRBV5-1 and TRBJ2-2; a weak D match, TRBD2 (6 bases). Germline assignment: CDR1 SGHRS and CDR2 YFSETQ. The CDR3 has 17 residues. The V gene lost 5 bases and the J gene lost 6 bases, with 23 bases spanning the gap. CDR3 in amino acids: CASREGRPEADSGELFF. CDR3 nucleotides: TGCGCCAGCAGGGAGGGCAGGCCGGAGGCCGATTCCGGGGAGCTGTTTTTT.

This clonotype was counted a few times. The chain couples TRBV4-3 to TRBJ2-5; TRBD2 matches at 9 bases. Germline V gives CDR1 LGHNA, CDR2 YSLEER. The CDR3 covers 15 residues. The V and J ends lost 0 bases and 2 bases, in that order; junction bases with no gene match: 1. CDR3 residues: CASSQDSGSQETQYF. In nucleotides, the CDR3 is TGCGCCAGCAGCCAAGATAGCGGGAGTCAAGAGACCCAGTACTTC.

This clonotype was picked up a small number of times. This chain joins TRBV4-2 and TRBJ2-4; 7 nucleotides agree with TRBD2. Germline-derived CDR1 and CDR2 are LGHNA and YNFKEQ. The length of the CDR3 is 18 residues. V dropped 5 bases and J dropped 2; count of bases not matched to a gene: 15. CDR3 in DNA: TGTGCCAGCAGCTTGCCGACTAGCCGGTCTGGGACCAAAAACATTCAGTACTTC. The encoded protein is CASSLPTSRSGTKNIQYF.

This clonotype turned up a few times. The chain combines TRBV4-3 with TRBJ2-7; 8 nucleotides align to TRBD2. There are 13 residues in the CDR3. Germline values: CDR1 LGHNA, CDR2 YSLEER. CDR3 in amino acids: CASSQDRGGLLHV. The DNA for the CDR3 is TGCGCCAGCAGCCAAGATCGGGGGGGCCTTTTGCACGTC.

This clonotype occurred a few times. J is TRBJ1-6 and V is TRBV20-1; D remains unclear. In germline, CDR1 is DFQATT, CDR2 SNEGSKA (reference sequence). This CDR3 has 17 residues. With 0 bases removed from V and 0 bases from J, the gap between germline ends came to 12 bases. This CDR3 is CSARDLGLDSYNSPLHF. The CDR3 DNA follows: TGCAGTGCTAGAGATTTGGGTCTTGACTCCTATAATTCACCCCTCCACTTT.

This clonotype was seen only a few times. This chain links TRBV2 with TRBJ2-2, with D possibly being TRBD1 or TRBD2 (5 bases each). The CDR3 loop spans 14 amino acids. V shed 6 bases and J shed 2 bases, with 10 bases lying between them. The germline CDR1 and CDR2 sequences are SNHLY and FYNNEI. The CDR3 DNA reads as TGTGCCAGCAGCAGGGAGAGAAACACCGGGGAGCTGTTTTTT. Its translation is CASSRERNTGELFF.

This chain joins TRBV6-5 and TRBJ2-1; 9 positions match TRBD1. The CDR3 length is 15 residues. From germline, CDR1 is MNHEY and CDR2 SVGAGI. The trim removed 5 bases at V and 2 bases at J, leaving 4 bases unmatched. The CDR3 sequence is CASSKGQGTYNEQFF. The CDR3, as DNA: TGTGCCAGCAGTAAGGGACAGGGTACCTACAATGAGCAGTTCTTC.

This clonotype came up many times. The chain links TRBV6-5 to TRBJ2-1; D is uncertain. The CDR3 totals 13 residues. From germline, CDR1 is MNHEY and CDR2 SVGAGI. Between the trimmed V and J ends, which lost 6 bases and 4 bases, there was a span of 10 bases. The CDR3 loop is CASRAVGYNEQFF. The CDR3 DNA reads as TGTGCCAGCAGGGCGGTGGGGTACAATGAGCAGTTCTTC.

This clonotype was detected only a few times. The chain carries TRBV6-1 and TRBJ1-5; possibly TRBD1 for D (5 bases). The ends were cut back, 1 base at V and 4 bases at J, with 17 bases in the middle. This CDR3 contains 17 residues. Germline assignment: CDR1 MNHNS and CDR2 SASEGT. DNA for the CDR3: TGTGCCAGCAGTGAAGAGTTACATTGGGGGAGGAATCAGCCCCAGCATTTT. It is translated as CASSEELHWGRNQPQHF.

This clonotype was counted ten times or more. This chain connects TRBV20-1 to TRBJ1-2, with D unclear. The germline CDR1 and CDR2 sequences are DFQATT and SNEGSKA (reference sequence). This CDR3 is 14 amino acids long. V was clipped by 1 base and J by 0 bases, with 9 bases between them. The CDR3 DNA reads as TGCAGTGCTAGAGGGACGGCTGCTAACTATGGCTACACCTTC. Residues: CSARGTAANYGYTF.

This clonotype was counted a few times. CDR3 residues: CASATGDTQYF. CDR3 DNA sequence: TGTGCCAGCGCGACAGGGGATACGCAGTATTTT. The rearrangement links TRBV25-1 to TRBJ2-3; TRBD1 agrees at 7 bases. The CDR3 runs to 11 residues. Germline trimming cut 8 bases from V and 6 bases from J; bases unmatched to any gene: 2. CDR1 MGHDK and CDR2 SYGVNS come from the germline V gene.

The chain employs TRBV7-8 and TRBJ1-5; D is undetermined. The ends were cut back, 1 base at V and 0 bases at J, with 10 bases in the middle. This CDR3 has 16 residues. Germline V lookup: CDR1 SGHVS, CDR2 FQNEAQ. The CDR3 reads CASSLVSGFSNQPQHF. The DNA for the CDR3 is TGTGCCAGCAGCTTAGTTTCCGGGTTTAGCAATCAGCCCCAGCATTTT.

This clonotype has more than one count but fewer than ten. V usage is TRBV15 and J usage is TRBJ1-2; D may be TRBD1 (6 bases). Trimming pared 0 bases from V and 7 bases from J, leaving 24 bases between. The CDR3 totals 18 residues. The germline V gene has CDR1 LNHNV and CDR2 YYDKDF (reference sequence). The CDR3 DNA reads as TGTGCCACCAGCAGAGATCACCCCACCCGGACAGAACATTCTGGCTACACCTTC. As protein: CATSRDHPTRTEHSGYTF.

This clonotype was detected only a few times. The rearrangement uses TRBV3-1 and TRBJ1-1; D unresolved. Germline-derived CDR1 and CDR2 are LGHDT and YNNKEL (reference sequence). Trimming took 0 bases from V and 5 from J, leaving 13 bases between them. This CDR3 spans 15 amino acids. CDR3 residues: CASSQEEGLRTEAFF. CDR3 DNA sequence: TGTGCCAGCAGCCAAGAAGAGGGTTTGCGGACTGAAGCTTTCTTT.

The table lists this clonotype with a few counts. CDR3 sequence reads: CASSQRVNQPQHF. DNA for the CDR3: TGCGCCAGCAGCCAACGCGTCAATCAGCCCCAGCATTTT. V and J are TRBV4-1 and TRBJ1-5; no definite D call. Germline assignment: CDR1 MGHRA and CDR2 YSYEKL. V lost 2 bases and J lost 3, with 5 bases in between. The CDR3 extends over 13 amino acids.